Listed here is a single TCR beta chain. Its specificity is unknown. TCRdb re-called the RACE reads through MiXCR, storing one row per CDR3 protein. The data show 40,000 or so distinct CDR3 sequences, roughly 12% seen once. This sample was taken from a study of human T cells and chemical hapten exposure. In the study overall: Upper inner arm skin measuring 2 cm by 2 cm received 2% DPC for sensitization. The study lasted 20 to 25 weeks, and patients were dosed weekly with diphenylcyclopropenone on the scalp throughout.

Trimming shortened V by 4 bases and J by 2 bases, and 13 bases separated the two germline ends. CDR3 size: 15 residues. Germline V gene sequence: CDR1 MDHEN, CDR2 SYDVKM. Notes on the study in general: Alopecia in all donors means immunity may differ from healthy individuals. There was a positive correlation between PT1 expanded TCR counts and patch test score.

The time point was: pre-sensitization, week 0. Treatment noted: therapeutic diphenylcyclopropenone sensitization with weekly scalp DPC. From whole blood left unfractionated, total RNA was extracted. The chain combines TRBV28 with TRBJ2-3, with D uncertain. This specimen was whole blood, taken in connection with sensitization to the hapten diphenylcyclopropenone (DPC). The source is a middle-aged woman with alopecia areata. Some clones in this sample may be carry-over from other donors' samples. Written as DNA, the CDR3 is TGTGCCAGCAGTTCCCTTAAGTCGCCCACAGATACGCAGTATTTT. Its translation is CASSSLKSPTDTQYF.